A selection of T cell receptor beta chains follows, all from one sample in a study of T cells in Graves' hyperthyroidism and ophthalmopathy. TCRdb reanalysed the multiplex PCR reads using MiXCR and keeps one entry per CDR3 protein. The sample records more than 300,000 distinct CDR3 sequences, 13% being singletons. The sequencing input was blood. The receptors here all came from a woman aged 18 to 35 with Graves' hyperthyroidism. The CDR3 runs from the conserved cysteine through the conserved F or W. Fields, in order: V gene, D gene, J gene, clone size, CDR3 DNA, CDR3 protein. The D gene is left open where the match is weak. Clone size is shown for a subset of rows, as once, few, many or a class of expanded clone.

V: TRBV18
D: NA
J: TRBJ1-5
size: many
DNA: TGTGCCAGCTCAACCCGAGGCGTTTACAGCAATCAGCCCCAGCATTTT
CDR3: CASSTRGVYSNQPQHF

V: TRBV6-1
D: NA
J: TRBJ2-7
size: many
DNA: TGTGCCAGCAGTGAGTCTTACGAGCAGTACTTC
CDR3: CASSESYEQYF

V: TRBV2
D: TRBD1
J: TRBJ2-7
size: many
DNA: TGTGCCAGCAGAGACAGGGGGCCCTACGAGCAGTACTTC
CDR3: CASRDRGPYEQYF

V: TRBV5-1
D: NA
J: TRBJ1-1
size: many
DNA: TGCGCCAGCAGCTTGGGGGTGGGGGGGTCGCGCACTGAAGCTTTCTTT
CDR3: CASSLGVGGSRTEAFF

V: TRBV18
D: NA
J: TRBJ2-3
size: many
DNA: TGTGCCAGCTCACCCATGGGCCGGGGAGTAAGCACAGATACGCAGTATTTT
CDR3: CASSPMGRGVSTDTQYF

V: TRBV28
D: NA
J: TRBJ1-4
size: NA
DNA: TGTGCCAGCAGTTTTCCCAAGAGGCGTGAAAAACTGTTTTTT
CDR3: CASSFPKRREKLFF

V: TRBV28
D: NA
J: TRBJ2-5
size: NA
DNA: TGTGCCAGCAGGGGGGGAGAGACCCAGTACTTC
CDR3: CASRGGETQYF

V: TRBV20-1
D: TRBD2
J: TRBJ2-7
size: many
DNA: TGCAGTGCTGGACAGCGGGAGCTCACCTACGAGCAGTACTTC
CDR3: CSAGQRELTYEQYF

V: TRBV9
D: TRBD1
J: TRBJ2-5
size: many
DNA: TGTGCCAGCAGCGCCGGACAGGGGATGGAGACCCAGTACTTC
CDR3: CASSAGQGMETQYF

V: TRBV2
D: NA
J: TRBJ1-5
size: many
DNA: TGTGCCAGCAGTGAAGCGGAGAGTTGGGGGCAGCCCCAGCATTTT
CDR3: CASSEAESWGQPQHF

V: TRBV20-1
D: TRBD1
J: TRBJ1-1
size: many
DNA: TGCAGTGCCACTGGGGCCATACAGGGGAGGAACACTGAAGCTTTCTTT
CDR3: CSATGAIQGRNTEAFF

V: TRBV10-3
D: TRBD1
J: TRBJ1-2
size: many
DNA: TGTGCCATCAGCAAAGACAGGGGGCGCGGCTACACCTTC
CDR3: CAISKDRGRGYTF

V: TRBV6-1
D: NA
J: TRBJ2-7
size: once
DNA: TGTGCCAGCAGACTACAGGGCCTACTCTACGAGCAGTACTTC
CDR3: CASRLQGLLYEQYF